The sequence of this TCR beta chain was determined in a study of identical twins. This clonotype appeared a single time. In TCRdb, the 5' RACE reads were re-called with MiXCR into one record per CDR3 protein. The table records a few hundred thousand distinct CDR3 sequences, roughly 15% of them present only once. The CDR3 totals 16 residues. The V and J ends lost 5 bases and 4 bases, in that order; junction bases with no gene match: 9. The germline CDR1 and CDR2 sequences are SGHVS and FNYEAQ. These sequences were also reported in another study, on yellow fever vaccine responses in identical twins.

The source material was CD4+ T cells sorted from blood. This clonotype was sampled from a woman in her late teens or twenties in good health. The chain couples TRBV7-6 to TRBJ2-1, with 9 bases that match TRBD2. The CDR3 DNA is TGTGCCAGCAGCCCCCAATCCGCGGGGGGGTACAATGAGCAGTTCTTC. The encoded protein is CASSPQSAGGYNEQFF.